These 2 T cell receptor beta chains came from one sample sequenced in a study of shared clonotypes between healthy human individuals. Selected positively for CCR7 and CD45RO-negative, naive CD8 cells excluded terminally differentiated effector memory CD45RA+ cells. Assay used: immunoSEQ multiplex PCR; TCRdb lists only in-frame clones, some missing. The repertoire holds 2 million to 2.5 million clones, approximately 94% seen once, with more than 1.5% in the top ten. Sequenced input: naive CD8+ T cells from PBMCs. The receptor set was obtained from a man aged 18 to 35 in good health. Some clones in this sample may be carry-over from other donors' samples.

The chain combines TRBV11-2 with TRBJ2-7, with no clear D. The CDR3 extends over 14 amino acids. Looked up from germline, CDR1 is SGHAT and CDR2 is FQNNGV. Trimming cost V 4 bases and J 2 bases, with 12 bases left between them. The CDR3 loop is CASSYPSGTYEQYF. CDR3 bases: TGTGCCAGCAGCTACCCCTCTGGGACCTACGAGCAGTACTTC.

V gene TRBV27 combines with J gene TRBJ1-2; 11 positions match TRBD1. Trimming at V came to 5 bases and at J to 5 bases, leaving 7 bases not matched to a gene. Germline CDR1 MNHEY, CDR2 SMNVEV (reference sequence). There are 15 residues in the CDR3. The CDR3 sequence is CASSPDRGLKYGYTF. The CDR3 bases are TGTGCCAGCAGTCCGGACAGGGGGCTCAAGTATGGCTACACCTTC.